The 21 T cell receptor beta chains listed next were all sequenced from one sample in a study of T cells in Graves' hyperthyroidism and ophthalmopathy. Using RNA transcripts as the source, TCR beta CDR3 regions were amplified. Using the HTBI primer set, a first-round RT-PCR was run on the TCR CDR3. TCRdb ran MiXCR on the multiplex PCR reads and lists one entry per CDR3 protein. Of roughly 580,000 distinct CDR3 sequences in the sample, roughly 14% were seen once. Sequencing was done on a sample of blood. The receptors here all came from a woman in her 30s with Graves' hyperthyroidism that later progressed to Graves' ophthalmopathy.

The genes are TRBV7-9 and TRBJ2-5, with 9 bases identical to TRBD2. Per the germline V gene, CDR1 is SEHNR and CDR2 is FQNEAQ (reference sequence). This CDR3 has 14 residues. The V and J ends lost 5 bases and 5 bases, in that order; junction bases with no gene match: 6. The CDR3 DNA reads TGTGCCAGCAGCCGTCTTAGCGGGAGTGAGACCCAGTACTTC. Its translation is CASSRLSGSETQYF.

This clonotype has at least ten counts. J is TRBJ1-1 and V is TRBV19, with 7 bases matching TRBD1. Losses at the gene ends were 6 bases for V and 4 bases for J; bases not matched to a gene: 14. The CDR3 is 16 residues long. Germline lookup yields CDR1 LNHDA and CDR2 SQIVND (reference sequence). CDR3 DNA: TGTGCCAGTAGGATGACAGGGATCGCAGATGGCACTGAAGCTTTCTTT. This codes for CASRMTGIADGTEAFF. Supplemented by reference TRBV19 and TRBJ1-1, the full variable domain reads DGGITQSPKYLFRKEGQNVTLSCEQNLNHDAMYWYRQDPGQGLRLIYYSQIVNDFQKGDIAEGYSVSREKKESFPLTVTSAQKNPTAFYLCASRMTGIADGTEAFFGQGTRLTVV.

This clonotype was found many times. This rearrangement joins TRBV5-1 to TRBJ2-3; 9 bases agree with TRBD2. CDR3 size: 15 residues. CDR1 is SGHRS and CDR2 is YFSETQ in the germline V gene. The ends lost 2 bases at V and 4 bases at J; junction bases unmatched: 5. The CDR3 reads CASSLMGLAADTQYF. CDR3 DNA sequence: TGCGCCAGCAGCTTAATGGGACTAGCTGCAGATACGCAGTATTTT.

This clonotype came up many times. The gene calls are TRBV20-1 and TRBJ2-5; 8 bases map to TRBD1. CDR1 DFQATT and CDR2 SNEGSKA come from the germline V gene (reference sequence). The CDR3 loop spans 12 amino acids. After removal of 6 bases from V and 3 bases from J, the junction contained 3 bases not matched to a gene. Here the CDR3 DNA reads TGCAGTGCCCAGGGGGCGGAAGAGACCCAGTACTTC. Encoded protein: CSAQGAEETQYF.

The chain uses TRBV4-1 and TRBJ2-7; 7 nucleotides match TRBD2. Germline CDR1 reads MGHRA; CDR2 reads YSYEKL. Germline trimming cut 4 bases from V and 1 base from J; bases unmatched to any gene: 10. CDR3 length equals 16 residues. CDR3 region: CASSPQDSGFSYEQYF. CDR3 bases: TGCGCCAGCAGCCCCCAGGATAGCGGGTTTTCCTACGAGCAGTACTTC.

This clonotype was observed many times. The chain carries TRBV30 and TRBJ1-2; unclear D gene. V gave up 0 bases and J gave up 7 bases, with 12 bases separating them. CDR1 and CDR2 from the germline V gene are GTSNPN and SVGIG (reference sequence). CDR3 length: 13 residues. The CDR3, as DNA: TGTGCCTGGAGTGTTATCGAGGGCGGTGGCTACACCTTC. Translated, it gives CAWSVIEGGGYTF.

The sample holds many counts of this clonotype. This chain joins TRBV3-1 and TRBJ2-7, with D possibly matching TRBD1 (5 bases). With 0 bases removed from V and 7 bases from J, the gap between germline ends came to 13 bases. CDR1 is LGHDT, CDR2 YNNKEL, per germline (reference sequence). CDR3 size: 14 residues. CDR3 DNA sequence: TGTGCCAGCAGCCAAGAAAACAGGTTAAAAGAGCAGTACTTC. It yields the protein CASSQENRLKEQYF.

There are many counts of this clonotype. This rearrangement joins TRBV9 to TRBJ2-7; possibly TRBD2 for D (5 bases). CDR3 size: 16 residues. Germline loops: CDR1 SGDLS, CDR2 YYNGEE. Trimming cost V 0 bases and J 6 bases, with 19 bases left between them. The CDR3 nucleotides read TGTGCCAGCAGCGTAGCTACGGGGAGCGCGGTGGGCGAGCAGTACTTC. Translation gives CASSVATGSAVGEQYF.

This chain joins TRBV12-3 or TRBV12-4 and TRBJ2-2; the D gene could be TRBD1 or TRBD2 (6 bases each). This CDR3 comprises 17 residues. Trimming took off 3 bases at V and 4 bases at J, with 18 bases between the two ends. This CDR3 reads CASSFKGGTFATGELFF. The CDR3 DNA reads as TGTGCCAGCAGTTTTAAAGGGGGGACTTTCGCCACCGGGGAGCTGTTTTTT.

This clonotype has more than one count but fewer than ten. V and J are TRBV4-1 and TRBJ2-7; D possibly uses TRBD1 or TRBD2 (6 bases each). The CDR3 sequence is 14 residues long. Looked up from germline, CDR1 is MGHRA and CDR2 is YSYEKL. V lost 2 bases, J lost 6 bases, and 14 bases lay in between. The CDR3 coding sequence is TGCGCCAGCAGCCAACCAAGCCGGGGGCCCGAGCAGTACTTC. It codes for CASSQPSRGPEQYF.

This clonotype turned up a few times. The genes are TRBV6-4 and TRBJ2-3; 7 bases line up with TRBD1. Trimming at V came to 4 bases and at J to 2 bases, leaving 6 bases not matched to a gene. The length of the CDR3 is 15 residues. Germline V CDR1 and CDR2: MRHNA, SNTAGT. The CDR3 sequence is CASSVMGQITDTQYF. The CDR3 nucleotides read TGTGCCAGCAGTGTAATGGGACAGATCACAGATACGCAGTATTTT.

The chain links TRBV6-1 to TRBJ1-6, with no clear D. V was shortened by 11 bases and J by 7 bases, with 15 bases between the two germline ends. Germline CDR1 and CDR2: MNHNS and SASEGT. The CDR3 contains 13 residues. The CDR3, as DNA: TGTGCCGCCTCCCGTGGCACCAATTCACCCCTCCACTTT. Its protein is CAASRGTNSPLHF.

This clonotype was seen ten or more times. The chain recombines TRBV12-3 or TRBV12-4 with TRBJ2-7; D may be TRBD1 (6 bases). The CDR3 runs to 16 residues. Deletions cut 5 bases from V and 0 bases from J, with 17 bases between. CDR3 in amino acids: CASSAFTRDISYEQYF. CDR3 DNA sequence: TGTGCCAGCAGTGCCTTTACTCGGGACATCTCCTACGAGCAGTACTTC.

The sample holds many counts of this clonotype. This chain links TRBV12-3 or TRBV12-4 with TRBJ2-7, with 7 bases aligning to TRBD1. This CDR3 spans 15 amino acids. Trimming removed 2 bases from V and 2 bases from J; junction bases left unmatched: 6. Written as DNA, the CDR3 is TGTGCCAGCAGTTTATCGGGACAGCTTCCCTACGAGCAGTACTTC. Protein: CASSLSGQLPYEQYF.

This clonotype was observed many times. The J gene is TRBJ1-3, the V gene TRBV11-2; D gene uncertain. Per the germline V gene, CDR1 is SGHAT and CDR2 is FQNNGV. The CDR3 extends over 18 amino acids. The V gene lost 4 bases and the J gene lost 0 bases, with 19 bases spanning the gap. The CDR3 loop is CASSYYPSGIISGNTIYF. CDR3 coding DNA: TGTGCCAGCAGCTATTACCCCAGCGGGATTATCTCTGGAAACACCATATATTTT. The full variable domain, in which reference TRBV11-2 and TRBJ1-3 provide the parts outside the CDR3, is EAGVAQSPRYKIIEKRQSVAFWCNPISGHATLYWYQQILGQGPKLLIQFQNNGVVDDSQLPKDRFSAERLKGVDSTLKIQPAKLEDSAVYLCASSYYPSGIISGNTIYFGEGSWLTVV.

This clonotype was seen more than once but under ten times. J is TRBJ2-7 and V is TRBV7-2; D is unclear. The length of the CDR3 is 14 residues. The V end lost 2 bases, the J end lost 7 bases, and 15 bases lay between the germline ends. From germline, CDR1 is SGHTA and CDR2 FQGNSA. The CDR3 bases are TGTGCCAGCAGCTTAATGGTGACGGGCGAGGAGCAGTACTTC. Translated, it gives CASSLMVTGEEQYF.

The rearrangement joins TRBV14 to TRBJ2-3; 8 bases are a match to TRBD1. V was pared by 4 bases and J by 1 base, with 7 bases of the junction left unmatched. The CDR3 runs to 16 residues. The germline gives CDR1 SGHDN, CDR2 FVKESK. This CDR3 reads CASSLRQGWGTDTQYF. The CDR3 region has the DNA TGTGCCAGCAGCCTCCGACAGGGGTGGGGCACAGATACGCAGTATTTT.

This clonotype has ten or more counts. The gene calls are TRBV5-1 and TRBJ2-1; the match to TRBD2 covers 7 bases. The germline V gene encodes CDR1 SGHRS and CDR2 YFSETQ. The CDR3 totals 15 residues. Germline trimming cut 9 bases from V and 0 bases from J; bases unmatched to any gene: 9. CDR3 DNA sequence: TGCGCCACTTCGCCGGGCGGGAGCTCCTACAATGAGCAGTTCTTC. It codes for CATSPGGSSYNEQFF.

As concerns this clonotype: This may stem from a read error, because a much larger clone lies one nucleotide away. V and J are TRBV5-1 and TRBJ1-6; no reliable D call. V was trimmed by 3 bases and J by 10 bases, leaving 20 bases between them. The CDR3 totals 16 residues. CDR1 is SGHRS and CDR2 is YFSETQ in the germline V gene. The CDR3 coding sequence is TGCGCCAGCAGCTCGTTCTCAGATTCTTTAGGGTCACCCCTCCACTTT. Amino acids: CASSSFSDSLGSPLHF.

The chain links TRBV19 to TRBJ2-2, with TRBD1 matching 12 bases. The germline CDR1 and CDR2 sequences are LNHDA and SQIVND (reference sequence). Trimming at V came to 6 bases and at J to 10 bases, leaving 6 bases not matched to a gene. This CDR3 has 14 amino acids. CDR3 nucleotide sequence: TGTGCCAGTAGAGGGGACAGGGGGCTGTCGGAGCTGTTTTTT. This codes for CASRGDRGLSELFF.

This clonotype was counted a few times. This rearrangement joins TRBV27 to TRBJ2-7; TRBD1 agrees at 8 bases. The V segment lost 7 bases and the J segment 7 bases; nucleotides outside the gene matches: 15. The CDR3 is made up of 15 amino acids. Germline V lookup: CDR1 MNHEY, CDR2 SMNVEV (reference sequence). The CDR3 is CASKETWDRSEEQYF. CDR3 DNA: TGTGCCAGCAAGGAGACGTGGGACAGGTCAGAAGAGCAGTACTTC.